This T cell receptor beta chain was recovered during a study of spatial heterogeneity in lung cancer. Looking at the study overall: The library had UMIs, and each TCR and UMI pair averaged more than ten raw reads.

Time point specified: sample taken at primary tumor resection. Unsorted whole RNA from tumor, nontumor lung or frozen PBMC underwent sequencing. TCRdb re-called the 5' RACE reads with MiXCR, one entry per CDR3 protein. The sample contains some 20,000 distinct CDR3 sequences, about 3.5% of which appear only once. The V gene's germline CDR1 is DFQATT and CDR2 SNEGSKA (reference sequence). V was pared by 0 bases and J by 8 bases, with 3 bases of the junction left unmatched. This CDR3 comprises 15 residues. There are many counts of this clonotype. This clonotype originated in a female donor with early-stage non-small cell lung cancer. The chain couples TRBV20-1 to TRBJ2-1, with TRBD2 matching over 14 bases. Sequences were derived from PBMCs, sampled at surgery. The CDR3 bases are TGCAGTGCTAGAGAGGGACTAGCGGGAGTGTATGAGCAGTTCTTC. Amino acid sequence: CSAREGLAGVYEQFF.